This passage covers 19 T cell receptor beta chains from one sample sequenced in a study of blood T cell repertoires in COVID-19. The assay was immunoSEQ multiplex PCR, and TCRdb's table has in-frame clones only and misses some. The table lists tens of thousands of clones, approximately 89% of them singletons. Sequencing was carried out using peripheral blood. The source is a human donor in a cohort sampled during active COVID-19.

This chain uses TRBV27 with TRBJ2-3; D not resolved. Trimming removed 1 base from V and 0 bases from J, with 5 bases in between. The length of the CDR3 is 14 residues. Germline loops: CDR1 MNHEY, CDR2 SMNVEV (reference sequence). The CDR3 nucleotides read TGTGCCAGCAGTTTATATCCGAGCACAGATACGCAGTATTTT. It codes for CASSLYPSTDTQYF.

The V gene is TRBV4-1, the J gene TRBJ2-1, with 8 bases fitting TRBD2. The CDR3 loop spans 15 amino acids. Germline V gene data show CDR1 as MGHRA and CDR2 as YSYEKL. Losses at the gene ends were 4 bases for V and 5 bases for J; bases not matched to a gene: 7. Here the CDR3 DNA reads TGCGCCAGCAGCCGAACTAGCGGACTTAACAATGAGCAGTTCTTC. Translating gives CASSRTSGLNNEQFF.

The genes are TRBV6-2 or TRBV6-3 and TRBJ2-1, with D possibly TRBD2 on 5 matching bases. The germline CDR1 and CDR2 sequences are MNHEY and SVGEGT. V was clipped by 2 bases and J by 0 bases, with 14 bases between them. The CDR3 has 17 residues. The DNA for the CDR3 is TGTGCCAGCAGTTACCCCAGGCCGGGGAGCTCCTACAATGAGCAGTTCTTC. It specifies CASSYPRPGSSYNEQFF.

This clone occurred a few times. The V gene is TRBV28, the J gene TRBJ2-7; D may be TRBD1 (5 bases). Germline-derived CDR1 and CDR2 are MDHEN and SYDVKM. This CDR3 has 12 amino acids. For the CDR3, the DNA is TGTGTCTTACACGACAGCAATTACGAGCAGTACTTC. Translation gives CVLHDSNYEQYF.

In this sample, this clone turned up once. J is TRBJ1-5 and V is TRBV6-2 or TRBV6-3; D gene uncertain. V lost 5 bases and J lost 3, with 26 bases in between. CDR1 and CDR2 from the germline V gene are MNHEY and SVGEGT. The CDR3 runs to 19 residues. For the CDR3, the DNA is TGTGCCAGCAGTCCACATAACCTCGTCTCGACTGTGATCAATCAGCCCCAGCATTTT. Translated, it gives CASSPHNLVSTVINQPQHF.

The chain joins TRBV7-8 to TRBJ2-2; tentative D call: TRBD1 (5 bases). CDR1 is SGHVS, CDR2 FQNEAQ, per germline. The length of the CDR3 is 15 residues. Between the trimmed V and J ends, which lost 1 base and 3 bases, there was a span of 9 bases. The CDR3 coding sequence is TGTGCCAGCAGCTTAGTGGCCAGGGACACCGGGGAGCTGTTTTTT. Translation: CASSLVARDTGELFF.

V usage is TRBV4-1 and J usage is TRBJ1-2, with D possibly being TRBD1 (6 bases). The CDR3 is 16 residues long. The V and J ends lost 1 base and 5 bases respectively, with 17 bases between them. Germline CDR1 reads MGHRA; CDR2 reads YSYEKL. The CDR3 here is CASSQVRQGSRYGYTF. In DNA, the CDR3 is TGCGCCAGCAGCCAAGTGCGGCAGGGGAGCAGGTATGGCTACACCTTC.

This clone is a singleton in its sample. The chain has TRBV5-5 and TRBJ2-7, with D unclear. The V end lost 0 bases, the J end lost 11 bases, and 15 bases lay between the germline ends. The CDR3 has 13 amino acids. CDR1 SGHKS and CDR2 YYEKEE come from the germline V gene (reference sequence). CDR3 region: CASSLASEATEYF. Written as DNA, the CDR3 is TGTGCCAGCAGCTTGGCCTCAGAGGCCACGGAGTACTTC.

V is TRBV28 and J is TRBJ1-3; D may be TRBD1 (5 bases). V was pared by 4 bases and J by 8 bases, with 15 bases between. CDR3 length: 14 amino acids. Germline V CDR1 and CDR2: MDHEN, SYDVKM. CDR3 protein: CASSSRGGEYTIYF. CDR3 in DNA: TGTGCCAGCAGTTCTCGGGGGGGGGAATACACCATATATTTT.

CDR3 protein: CASSQGQGWTEAFF. The DNA of the CDR3 is TGCGCCAGCAGCCAAGGACAGGGGTGGACTGAAGCTTTCTTT. The chain carries TRBV5-1 and TRBJ1-1; 9 bases line up with TRBD1. V lost 4 bases, J lost 5 bases, and 6 bases stayed unmatched. Germline CDR1 SGHRS, CDR2 YFSETQ. This CDR3 contains 14 residues.

The V gene is TRBV3-1 (or the pseudogene TRBV3-2), the J gene TRBJ1-1; TRBD1 is a possible D gene (6 bases). Germline CDR1 reads LGHDT; CDR2 reads YNNKEL (reference sequence). The CDR3 spans 14 residues. The V end lost 4 bases, the J end lost 11 bases, and 20 bases lay between the germline ends. CDR3 sequence (DNA): TGTGCCAGCAGCCCATCAAGGGGGGGGGTTAATGCTTTCTTT. The encoded protein is CASSPSRGGVNAFF.

This clone has a single count. This chain joins TRBV6-1 and TRBJ1-2, with D uncertain. The ends were cut back, 4 bases at V and 5 bases at J, with 20 bases in the middle. The CDR3 sequence is 16 residues long. CDR1 and CDR2 (germline): MNHNS, SASEGT. CDR3 residues: CASSVIIGSSSYGYTF. CDR3 coding DNA: TGTGCCAGCAGTGTTATAATCGGGTCTTCTTCTTATGGCTACACCTTC.

The rearrangement joins TRBV10-3 to TRBJ1-2, with 7 nucleotides matching TRBD1. CDR1 and CDR2 (germline): ENHRY, SYGVKD. The length of the CDR3 is 13 residues. The V gene end was trimmed by 5 bases and the J gene end by 4 bases; junction bases not matched to a gene: 4. Here the CDR3 reads CAISRDSVYGYTF. Written as DNA, the CDR3 is TGTGCCATCAGTAGGGACAGCGTCTATGGCTACACCTTC.

The rearrangement joins TRBV3-1 (or the pseudogene TRBV3-2) to TRBJ2-1; TRBD2 matches at 11 bases. This CDR3 has 17 residues. The V and J ends lost 4 bases and 0 bases, in that order; junction bases with no gene match: 5. CDR1 and CDR2 from the germline V gene are LGHDT and YNNKEL (reference sequence). The CDR3 nucleotides read TGTGCCAGCAGCCTAGGACTAGCGGGTACCTCCTACAATGAGCAGTTCTTC. Translation gives CASSLGLAGTSYNEQFF.

The chain carries TRBV28 and TRBJ1-1; D uncertain. The CDR3 extends over 16 amino acids. Germline V lookup: CDR1 MDHEN, CDR2 SYDVKM. V lost 5 bases, J lost 1 base, and 17 bases lay in between. As DNA, the CDR3 is TGTGCCAGCAGTCCTCCCCGGAGAGGCAAGAACACTGAAGCTTTCTTT. Encoded protein: CASSPPRRGKNTEAFF.

The rearrangement uses TRBV19 and TRBJ2-1, with 7 nucleotides matching TRBD2. The germline CDR1 and CDR2 sequences are LNHDA and SQIVND (reference sequence). The CDR3 extends over 14 amino acids. V lost 3 bases, J lost 8 bases, and 7 bases stayed unmatched. This chain's CDR3 is CASSMGGSTYEQFF. DNA of the CDR3: TGTGCCAGTAGTATGGGCGGGAGTACCTATGAGCAGTTCTTC.

The chain is built from TRBV5-1 and TRBJ2-7; the match to TRBD2 covers 8 bases. The V segment lost 4 bases and the J segment 5 bases; nucleotides outside the gene matches: 11. Germline V CDR1 and CDR2: SGHRS, YFSETQ. The CDR3 contains 15 residues. The CDR3: CASSGNSGLVHEQYF. The CDR3 region has the DNA TGCGCCAGCAGCGGGAACTCGGGACTAGTCCACGAGCAGTACTTC.

The chain uses TRBV28 and TRBJ2-5; D unresolved. V was cut by 3 bases and J by 5 bases, with 4 bases left in between. CDR3 size: 11 residues. Germline V CDR1 and CDR2: MDHEN, SYDVKM. The CDR3 protein is CASSFRETQYF. The CDR3 region has the DNA TGTGCCAGCAGTTTCCGGGAGACCCAGTACTTC.

This chain uses TRBV6-5 with TRBJ1-4, with D uncertain. With 8 bases removed from V and 2 bases from J, the gap between germline ends came to 15 bases. This CDR3 contains 15 residues. CDR1 is MNHEY, CDR2 SVGAGI, per germline. CDR3 amino acids: CASSTAGTTNEKLFF. In DNA, the CDR3 is TGTGCCAGCTCAACTGCGGGAACGACTAATGAAAAACTGTTTTTT.